The 5 T cell receptor beta chains listed next were all sequenced from one sample in a study of preoperative IRX-2 immunotherapy in early breast cancer. Data came from immunoSEQ multiplex PCR; TCRdb stores just in-frame clones and leaves some out. The sample consists of under 40,000 clones, about 95% of them appearing once. Described treatment: preoperative locoregional IRX-2 cytokine immunotherapy. Collection took place from a patient treated with IRX-2 immunotherapy. The receptors here all came from a human donor with breast cancer.

The chain couples TRBV7-3 to TRBJ2-6; no definite D call. This CDR3 contains 14 residues. The V end was cut by 6 bases, the J end by 1 base, with 7 bases between. Looked up from germline, CDR1 is SGHTA and CDR2 is FQGTGA. CDR3 amino acids: CASSTQSGANVLTF. CDR3 DNA: TGTGCCAGCAGTACACAATCTGGGGCCAACGTCCTGACTTTC.

The J gene is TRBJ1-5, the V gene TRBV27; 10 bases fit TRBD1. The CDR3 runs to 14 residues. Germline V gene lookup returns CDR1 MNHEY and CDR2 SMNVEV (reference sequence). J gave up 5 bases and V 6 bases, and 4 bases lay outside the gene matches. CDR3 in amino acids: CASSWTGGDQPQHF. For the CDR3, the DNA is TGTGCCAGCAGCTGGACAGGGGGGGATCAGCCCCAGCATTTT.

This clone has more than one count but fewer than ten. This chain connects TRBV6-5 to TRBJ1-2; 9 bases are shared with TRBD1. The CDR3 spans 15 residues. V lost 1 base and J lost 8; bases outside the gene matches: 8. Germline V CDR1 and CDR2: MNHEY, SVGAGI. The CDR3 DNA is TGTGCCAGCAGTTACTTCGGGACAGGGAACCAGGGCTACACCTTC. It encodes CASSYFGTGNQGYTF.

This chain joins TRBV7-9 and TRBJ2-7; D may be TRBD1 (5 bases). CDR1 is SEHNR and CDR2 is FQNEAQ in the germline V gene (reference sequence). The CDR3 is 14 amino acids. The V and J ends lost 3 bases and 0 bases respectively, with 9 bases between them. For the CDR3, the DNA is TGTGCCAGCAGCTTGGTGGGGCGCTCCTACGAGCAGTACTTC. It yields the protein CASSLVGRSYEQYF.

This clone was observed a handful of times. This chain joins TRBV6-4 and TRBJ2-6; D might be TRBD1 (5 bases). The CDR3 is 15 residues long. V dropped 6 bases and J dropped 2 bases, with 11 bases sitting between them. Germline V gives CDR1 MRHNA, CDR2 SNTAGT. The chain's CDR3 is CASSPSGPGANVLTF. The DNA for the CDR3 is TGTGCCAGCAGCCCCTCAGGGCCTGGGGCCAACGTCCTGACTTTC.